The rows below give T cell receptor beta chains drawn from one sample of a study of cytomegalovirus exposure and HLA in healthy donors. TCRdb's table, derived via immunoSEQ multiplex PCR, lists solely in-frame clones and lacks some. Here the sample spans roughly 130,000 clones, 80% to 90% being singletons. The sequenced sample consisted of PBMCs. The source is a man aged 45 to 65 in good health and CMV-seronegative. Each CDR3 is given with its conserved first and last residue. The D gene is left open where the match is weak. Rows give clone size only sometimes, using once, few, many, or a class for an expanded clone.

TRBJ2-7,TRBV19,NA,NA,TGTGCCAGTAGTATAGATAACTACGAGCAGTACTTC,CASSIDNYEQYF
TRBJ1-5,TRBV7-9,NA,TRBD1,TGTGCCAGCAGCTCTACGATCGGGACAGGGGCCAATCAGCCCCAGCATTTT,CASSSTIGTGANQPQHF
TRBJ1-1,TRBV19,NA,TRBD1,TGTGCCAGTACCAAGGGACAGCTGAACACTGAAGCTTTCTTT,CASTKGQLNTEAFF
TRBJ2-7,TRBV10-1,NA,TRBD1,TGCGCCCCTCTAAAACGGGCAGGGGGCCTCTACGAGCAGTACTTC,CAPLKRAGGLYEQYF
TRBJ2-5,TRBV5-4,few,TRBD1,TGTGCCAGCAGTCGGGGACAGGGGAAGCGGCAAGAGACCCAGTACTTC,CASSRGQGKRQETQYF
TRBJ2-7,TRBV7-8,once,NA,TGTGCCAGCAGCTTAGAGCTTGAGCAGTACTTC,CASSLELEQYF
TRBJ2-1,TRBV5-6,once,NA,TGTGCCAGCAGCTGGTGGGGGCATGAGCAGTTCTTC,CASSWWGHEQFF
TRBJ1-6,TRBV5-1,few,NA,TGCGCCAGCAGGTTTGACAGTAATTCACCCCTCCACTTT,CASRFDSNSPLHF
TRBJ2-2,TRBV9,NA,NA,TGTGCCAGCAACTTTCAGGGGGGCACCGGGGAGCTGTTTTTT,CASNFQGGTGELFF
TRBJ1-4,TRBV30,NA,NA,TGTGCCTGGAGTTCACCTCTAGGGGCCCGTGATGAAAAACTGTTTTTT,CAWSSPLGARDEKLFF
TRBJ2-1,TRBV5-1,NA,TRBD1,TGCGCCAGCTCGTACCGGGACAGCTCCTACAATGAGCAGTTCTTC,CASSYRDSSYNEQFF
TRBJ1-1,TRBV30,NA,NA,TGTGCCTGGAGTCGATACAGGGCAAGGAACACTGAAGCTTTCTTT,CAWSRYRARNTEAFF
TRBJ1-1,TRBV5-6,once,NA,TGTGCCAGCAGCTTAAACGCGGGCACTGAAGCTTTCTTT,CASSLNAGTEAFF
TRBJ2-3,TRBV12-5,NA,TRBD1,TGTGCTAGTGGTTTCCCGGGACAGGGTTTGACGGAGCAGTATTTT,CASGFPGQGLTEQYF
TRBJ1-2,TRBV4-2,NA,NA,TGTGCCAGCAGCCACCCACACGCTGAGGAAAACTATGGCTACACCTTC,CASSHPHAEENYGYTF
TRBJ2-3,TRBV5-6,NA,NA,TGTGCCAGCAGCTTACGAGGCACAGATACGCAGTATTTT,CASSLRGTDTQYF
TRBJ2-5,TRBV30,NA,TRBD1,TGTGCCTGGAGACCCGGACAGGGAAGACAAGAGACCCAGTACTTC,CAWRPGQGRQETQYF
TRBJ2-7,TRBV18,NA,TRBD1,TGTGCCAGCTCACCCGTAACGGGACAGGGGGTCACCTACGAGCAGTACTTC,CASSPVTGQGVTYEQYF
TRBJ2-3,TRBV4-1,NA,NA,TGCGCCAGCAGACACAGGGTTGTCGTCACAGATACGCAGTATTTT,CASRHRVVVTDTQYF
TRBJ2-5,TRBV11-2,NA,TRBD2,TGTGCCAGCAGCTTCACAACTAGCGGGGGACAAGAGACCCAGTACTTC,CASSFTTSGGQETQYF
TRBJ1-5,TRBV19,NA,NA,TGTGCCAGTAGTATCGGAGACAGCATCAATCAGCCCCAGCATTTT,CASSIGDSINQPQHF
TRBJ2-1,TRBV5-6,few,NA,TGTGCCAGCAGCGGGGGGGCACTTGAGCAGTTCTTC,CASSGGALEQFF
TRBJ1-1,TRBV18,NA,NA,TGTGCCAGCTCACGGGTGGGGGCAGCGACTGAAGCTTTCTTT,CASSRVGAATEAFF
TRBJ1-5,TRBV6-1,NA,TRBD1,TGTGCCAGCAGTGGGGGGGGTCTTACAGGGGGAAATCAGCCCCAGCATTTT,CASSGGGLTGGNQPQHF
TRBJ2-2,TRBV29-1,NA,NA,TGCAGCGTTGACCCAAGAGGCGGGGAGCTGTTTTTT,CSVDPRGGELFF
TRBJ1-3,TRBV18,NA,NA,TGTGCCAGCCCACCGGCCGAAACAAACACCATATATTTT,CASPPAETNTIYF
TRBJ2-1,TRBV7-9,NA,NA,TGTGCCAGCAGCCCGTACAGGCCAGCCTACAATGAGCAGTTCTTC,CASSPYRPAYNEQFF
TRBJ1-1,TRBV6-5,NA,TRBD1,TGTGCCAGCAGTTACGTGACAGGGGTAGGCACTGAAGCTTTCTTT,CASSYVTGVGTEAFF
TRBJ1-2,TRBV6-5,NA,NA,TGTGCCAGCAGTTACTCGGTTACACACTATGGCTACACCTTC,CASSYSVTHYGYTF
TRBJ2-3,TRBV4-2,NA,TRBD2,TGTGCCAGCAGCCAAGATGGGACTAGCGGGGGACACCGCACGCAGTATTTT,CASSQDGTSGGHRTQYF